The entry below gives a single T cell receptor (beta chain) sequence along with its context. The CDR3 runs 14 residues. Germline CDR1 MNHEY, CDR2 SVGAGI. Trimming cost V 2 bases and J 4 bases; bases outside gene matches: 3. These data are taken from a study of T cell responses to AZD1222 COVID-19 vaccine. Study background: The study pooled second doses at about 4 or about 12 weeks.

Profiling relied on immunoSEQ multiplex PCR, and the TCRdb table lists in-frame clones only, not all of them. The sample contains fewer than 150,000 clones, about nine tenths of which appear only once. The material sequenced was peripheral blood, taken on day 0 of AZD1222 vaccination. The source of this sequence is an adult in good health. This chain links TRBV6-5 with TRBJ1-1; 8 nucleotides align to TRBD1. CDR3 residues: CASSYGQGGTEAFF. The CDR3 DNA reads as TGTGCCAGCAGTTACGGACAGGGAGGCACTGAAGCTTTCTTT.